One and the same sample provided the 27 T cell receptor beta chains below, sequenced in a study of T cell repertoires in cytomegalovirus infection. Their target antigens are unknown. TCRdb reanalysed the reads using MiXCR and keeps one entry per CDR3 protein. The repertoire consists of 450,000 to 650,000 distinct CDR3 sequences, with approximately 40% occurring once and the leading ten covering more than 40%. The sample was cultured PBMCs, taken from culture after CMV antigen stimulation. These receptor sequences come from a human donor in good health (CMV status not recorded). Some clones in this sample may be carry-over from other donors' samples.

This clonotype was recorded once. The rearrangement uses TRBV20-1 and TRBJ1-1; D not resolved. This CDR3 has 13 amino acids. Germline CDR1 DFQATT, CDR2 SNEGSKA (reference sequence). V was trimmed by 0 bases and J by 5 bases, leaving 10 bases between them. The CDR3 DNA sequence: TGCAGTGCTAGAGAGGGCCCGATGACTGAAGCTTTCTTT. Translated: CSAREGPMTEAFF.

V and J are TRBV6-1 and TRBJ2-1; 7 positions match TRBD1. Trimming cost V 7 bases and J 5 bases; bases outside gene matches: 8. This CDR3 spans 14 amino acids. Germline V gives CDR1 MNHNS, CDR2 SASEGT. The CDR3 nucleotides read TGTGCCAGCACCCAAGGGGGCGCCGACAATGAGCAGTTCTTC. This encodes CASTQGGADNEQFF.

This clonotype was counted a single time. V and J are TRBV6-6 and TRBJ1-1, with 7 bases matching TRBD1. This CDR3 region has 15 residues. J gave up 0 bases and V 6 bases, and 7 bases lay outside the gene matches. CDR1 is MNHNY and CDR2 is SVGAGI in the germline V gene (reference sequence). The DNA for the CDR3 is TGTGCCAGCAGCCCCACGGGACAGATGAACACTGAAGCTTTCTTT. This sequence encodes CASSPTGQMNTEAFF.

In this sample, this clonotype turned up many times. In DNA form, the CDR3 reads TGTGCCAGCAGTGACGGACAGGGTCCATACGAGCAGTACTTC. This encodes CASSDGQGPYEQYF. J is TRBJ2-7 and V is TRBV2; 8 nucleotides match TRBD1. Germline CDR1 reads SNHLY; CDR2 reads FYNNEI. V was pared by 3 bases and J by 4 bases, with 5 bases of the junction left unmatched. The CDR3 covers 14 residues.

This chain joins TRBV7-2 and TRBJ1-2, with a tentative D call TRBD1 (6 bases). Germline values: CDR1 SGHTA, CDR2 FQGNSA. The CDR3 length is 15 residues. V was shortened by 3 bases and J by 0 bases, with 11 bases between the two germline ends. The CDR3 loop is CASSFGGRANYGYTF. CDR3 DNA sequence: TGTGCCAGCAGCTTTGGGGGGCGAGCTAACTATGGCTACACCTTC. Variable domain in full (rest from reference TRBV7-2 and TRBJ1-2): GAGVSQSPSNKVTEKGKDVELRCDPISGHTALYWYRQSLGQGLEFLIYFQGNSAPDKSGLPSDRFSAERTGGSVSTLTIQRTQQEDSAVYLCASSFGGRANYGYTFGSGTRLTVV.

As regards this clonotype: A much larger clonotype is one base distant, so this may be a read error. J is TRBJ1-3 and V is TRBV7-2; 10 bases align to TRBD1. This CDR3 region has 17 residues. J gave up 4 bases and V 4 bases, and 10 bases lay outside the gene matches. Germline V gene data show CDR1 as SGHTA and CDR2 as FQGNSA. CDR3 nucleotide sequence: TGTGCCAGCAGCTCGGGACAGGGGCCGCGGGGGGGAAACACCATATATTTT. Amino acids: CASSSGQGPRGGNTIYF. Full variable domain (outside the CDR3, taken from reference TRBV7-2 and TRBJ1-3): GAGVSQSPSNKVTEKGKDVELRCDPISGHTALYWYRQSLGQGLEFLIYFQGNSAPDKSGLPSDRFSAERTGGSVSTLTIQRTQQEDSAVYLCASSSGQGPRGGNTIYFGEGSWLTVV.

This chain joins TRBV5-1 and TRBJ2-5, with 7 nucleotides matching TRBD1. The J segment lost 4 bases and the V segment lost 8 bases, leaving 20 bases of the junction unmatched. Germline-derived CDR1 and CDR2 are SGHRS and YFSETQ. CDR3 length: 17 amino acids. This chain's CDR3 is CASSRTGPSFYLETQYF. The CDR3 DNA sequence: TGCGCCAGTTCGCGGACAGGCCCTTCCTTTTACCTAGAGACCCAGTACTTC.

The rearrangement links TRBV20-1 to TRBJ2-7; 7 bases align to TRBD1. This CDR3 comprises 13 residues. Losses at the gene ends were 6 bases for V and 2 bases for J; bases not matched to a gene: 7. The germline gives CDR1 DFQATT, CDR2 SNEGSKA (reference sequence). In DNA, the CDR3 is TGCAGTGCGGACCACAGGGGCGCCTACGAGCAGTACTTC. It translates to CSADHRGAYEQYF.

This clonotype showed up just once. This rearrangement joins TRBV7-6 to TRBJ2-3, with TRBD1 identical over 9 bases. Trimming at V came to 3 bases and at J to 4 bases, leaving 8 bases not matched to a gene. The germline V gene encodes CDR1 SGHVS and CDR2 FNYEAQ. This CDR3 contains 16 residues. CDR3 in amino acids: CASSLGQGGYSDTQYF. The CDR3 coding sequence is TGTGCCAGCAGCTTGGGACAGGGAGGATATTCAGATACGCAGTATTTT.

This clonotype was seen more than once but under ten times. The V call is TRBV6-1, the J call TRBJ2-1; D remains ambiguous. V lost 5 bases and J 0 bases, leaving 11 bases between the germline ends. This CDR3 has 15 residues. From germline, CDR1 is MNHNS and CDR2 SASEGT. CDR3 sequence (DNA): TGTGCCAGCAGTATAACAGTGAGCTCCTACAATGAGCAGTTCTTC. Protein product: CASSITVSSYNEQFF.

The rearrangement uses TRBV11-2 and TRBJ2-1; D gene unclear. With 3 bases removed from V and 5 bases from J, the gap between germline ends came to 11 bases. The V gene's germline CDR1 is SGHAT and CDR2 FQNNGV. The CDR3 sequence is 14 residues long. Here the CDR3 reads CASSFSPTNNEQFF. The CDR3 DNA follows: TGTGCCAGCAGCTTTAGCCCCACAAACAATGAGCAGTTCTTC.

The chain joins TRBV20-1 to TRBJ2-1; no firm D call. CDR3 length: 11 amino acids. Germline CDR1 DFQATT, CDR2 SNEGSKA (reference sequence). The V end lost 6 bases, the J end lost 7 bases, and 10 bases lay between the germline ends. The CDR3 here is CSAHGPNEQFF. CDR3 DNA: TGCAGTGCCCATGGGCCGAATGAGCAGTTCTTC.

The sample holds a few counts of this clonotype. This chain connects TRBV7-2 to TRBJ2-7, with 7 bases identical to TRBD2. This CDR3 comprises 17 residues. With 4 bases clipped from V and 2 bases from J, the junction kept 14 bases outside the gene matches. The germline CDR1 and CDR2 sequences are SGHTA and FQGNSA. The CDR3 DNA reads TGTGCCAGCAGCTCCCCCCGGGCGGCGGGAGTCCCCTACGAGCAGTACTTC. Protein: CASSSPRAAGVPYEQYF.

This clonotype was detected a few times. The rearrangement links TRBV27 to TRBJ1-5, with D tentatively TRBD1 (6 bases). V lost 6 bases, J lost 6 bases, and 15 bases lay in between. Germline V gene lookup returns CDR1 MNHEY and CDR2 SMNVEV (reference sequence). The CDR3 totals 14 residues. The CDR3 DNA is TGTGCCAGCAGCTACTCAGGGGTGGCTCAGCCCCAGCATTTT. As protein: CASSYSGVAQPQHF.

CDR3 sequence: CASSPLDTGELFF. CDR3 sequence (DNA): TGTGCCAGCAGCCCCCTGGACACCGGGGAGCTGTTTTTT. The rearrangement links TRBV7-9 to TRBJ2-2; D unresolved. Trimming removed 5 bases at V and 3 bases at J, with 7 bases between. The CDR3 is 13 residues long. Per germline, CDR1 SEHNR and CDR2 FQNEAQ (reference sequence).

This chain joins TRBV7-6 and TRBJ2-7; D is perhaps TRBD1 or TRBD2 (5 bases each). V was clipped by 4 bases and J by 3 bases, with 13 bases between them. This CDR3 contains 14 residues. Germline V gene data show CDR1 as SGHVS and CDR2 as FNYEAQ. In DNA form, the CDR3 reads TGTGCCAGCAGCTACGGGACGGCTGACTACGAGCAGTACTTC. Translating gives CASSYGTADYEQYF.

The J gene is TRBJ2-3, the V gene TRBV7-2, with D possibly being TRBD1 (6 bases). Trimming pared 7 bases from V and 5 bases from J, leaving 10 bases between. Germline V lookup: CDR1 SGHTA, CDR2 FQGNSA. The CDR3 runs 12 residues. For the CDR3, the DNA is TGTGCCAGCAACCAAGGGGGAGATACGCAGTATTTT. It is translated as CASNQGGDTQYF.

This clonotype was observed at least ten times. V is TRBV7-2 and J is TRBJ1-5; D is ambiguous. Looked up from germline, CDR1 is SGHTA and CDR2 is FQGNSA. V was shortened by 1 base and J by 0 bases, with 7 bases between the two germline ends. This CDR3 region has 15 residues. This chain's CDR3 is CASSLVVNSNQPQHF. The CDR3, as DNA: TGTGCCAGCAGCTTAGTAGTCAATAGCAATCAGCCCCAGCATTTT.

The chain is built from TRBV7-9 and TRBJ2-3; the D gene is possibly TRBD2 (5 bases). The germline V and J ends were trimmed by 1 base and 4 bases, with 18 bases remaining between them. Germline V gene lookup returns CDR1 SEHNR and CDR2 FQNEAQ (reference sequence). The CDR3 is made up of 17 amino acids. The CDR3 is CASSLGYGEKRSDTQYF. DNA for the CDR3: TGTGCCAGCAGCTTAGGCTACGGGGAAAAACGTTCAGATACGCAGTATTTT.

This clonotype was seen at least ten times. This chain uses TRBV7-8 with TRBJ2-7; D is unclear. V dropped 2 bases and J dropped 2 bases, with 10 bases sitting between them. The CDR3 runs 14 residues. The germline CDR1 and CDR2 sequences are SGHVS and FQNEAQ. The CDR3 loop is CASSLHSDTYEQYF. The CDR3 region has the DNA TGTGCCAGCAGCTTACACTCCGATACCTACGAGCAGTACTTC.

The table lists this clonotype with many counts. J is TRBJ1-2 and V is TRBV7-2; D perhaps matches TRBD1 (5 bases). Trimming cost V 0 bases and J 3 bases, with 8 bases left between them. The CDR3 totals 14 residues. Germline lookup yields CDR1 SGHTA and CDR2 FQGNSA. The CDR3 here is CASSLAQGDYGYTF. CDR3 sequence (DNA): TGTGCCAGCAGCTTAGCCCAGGGAGACTATGGCTACACCTTC.

The V call is TRBV7-2, the J call TRBJ2-7, with 7 nucleotides matching TRBD1. V lost 6 bases and J lost 2; bases outside the gene matches: 7. This CDR3 spans 14 amino acids. Germline V gene sequence: CDR1 SGHTA, CDR2 FQGNSA. Here the CDR3 DNA reads TGTGCCAGCAGTTCAACCACAGGGGCCTACGAGCAGTACTTC. It encodes CASSSTTGAYEQYF. The full variable domain, in which reference TRBV7-2 and TRBJ2-7 provide the parts outside the CDR3, is GAGVSQSPSNKVTEKGKDVELRCDPISGHTALYWYRQSLGQGLEFLIYFQGNSAPDKSGLPSDRFSAERTGGSVSTLTIQRTQQEDSAVYLCASSSTTGAYEQYFGPGTRLTVT.

As to this clonotype: One junction end does not reproduce the germline sequence, and a read error may be involved. The J gene is TRBJ1-6, the V gene TRBV28; tentatively, D is TRBD1 (5 bases). Germline CDR1 and CDR2: MDHEN and SYDVKM. The CDR3 sequence is 16 residues long. As DNA, the CDR3 is TGTGCCAGCCGTTTAATCTTCGCAGGGACTTATTCACCCCTCCACTTT. Translation gives CASRLIFAGTYSPLHF.

At least ten counts were recorded for this clonotype. This rearrangement joins TRBV6-5 to TRBJ1-5, with no clear D. The CDR3 length is 14 residues. Germline assignment: CDR1 MNHEY and CDR2 SVGAGI. The V and J ends lost 6 bases and 4 bases respectively, with 13 bases between them. DNA for the CDR3: TGTGCCAGCAGGAACATGGGGTGGAATCAGCCCCAGCATTTT. It translates to CASRNMGWNQPQHF.

The chain combines TRBV12-3 or TRBV12-4 with TRBJ1-5, with TRBD1 matching over 7 bases. Losses at the gene ends were 2 bases for V and 7 bases for J; bases not matched to a gene: 8. The CDR3 is 15 residues long. For the CDR3, the DNA is TGTGCCAGCAGTTTAAGGAGACAGGGAGGGCAGCCCCAGCATTTT. Encoded protein: CASSLRRQGGQPQHF.

The V and J genes are TRBV2 and TRBJ2-3; TRBD1 matches at 10 bases. Unmatched junction bases numbered 5, after V lost 10 bases and J lost 1 base. The CDR3 contains 14 residues. Germline assignment: CDR1 SNHLY and CDR2 FYNNEI. The CDR3: CAMPGQGRTDTQYF. In DNA, the CDR3 is TGTGCCATGCCGGGACAGGGGCGCACAGATACGCAGTATTTT.

V and J are TRBV12-5 and TRBJ2-1; 14 positions agree with TRBD2. This CDR3 region has 16 residues. In germline, CDR1 is LGHNT, CDR2 FRNRAP. V lost 4 bases, J lost 5 bases, and 4 bases stayed unmatched. As DNA, the CDR3 is TGTGCTAGTGGTTCCCCGACTAGCGGGAGGGACAATGAGCAGTTCTTC. This sequence encodes CASGSPTSGRDNEQFF. Combining the CDR3 with reference TRBV12-5 and TRBJ2-1 gives the whole variable domain DARVTQTPRHKVTEMGQEVTMRCQPILGHNTVFWYRQTMMQGLELLAYFRNRAPLDDSGMPKDRFSAEMPDATLATLKIQPSEPRDSAVYFCASGSPTSGRDNEQFFGPGTRLTVL.